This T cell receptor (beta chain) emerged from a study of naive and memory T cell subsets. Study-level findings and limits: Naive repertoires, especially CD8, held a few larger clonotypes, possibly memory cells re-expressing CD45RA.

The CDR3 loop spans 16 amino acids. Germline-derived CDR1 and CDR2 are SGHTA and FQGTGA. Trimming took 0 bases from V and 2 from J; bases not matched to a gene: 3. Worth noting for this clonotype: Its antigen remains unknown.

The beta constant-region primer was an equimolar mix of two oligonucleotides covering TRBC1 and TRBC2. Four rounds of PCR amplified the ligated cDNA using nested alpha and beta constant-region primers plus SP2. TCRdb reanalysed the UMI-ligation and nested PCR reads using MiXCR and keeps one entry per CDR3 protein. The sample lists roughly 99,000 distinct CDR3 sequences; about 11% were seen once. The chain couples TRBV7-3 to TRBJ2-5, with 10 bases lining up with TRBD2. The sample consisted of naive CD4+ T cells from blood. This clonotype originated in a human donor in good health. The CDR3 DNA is TGTGCCAGCAGCTTAACTCCTAGCGGGGGTCAAGAGACCCAGTACTTC. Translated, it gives CASSLTPSGGQETQYF.